This T cell receptor (beta chain) comes out of a study of blood T cell repertoires in COVID-19. On the study more broadly: In each case, the material was cDNA or gDNA derived from T cells, B-cell-depleted T cells, or PBMCs.

How the authors handled the data: Nucleated cell number was recorded as an estimate derived from reference gene primer amplification. The table came from immunoSEQ multiplex PCR; TCRdb's copy has only in-frame clones and leaves some out. V and J calls plus clone size are reproduced from that table; the DNA served to infer D and trimming. Among just under 250,000 clones listed, about 89% were seen once. Trimming at V came to 7 bases and at J to 3 bases, leaving 11 bases not matched to a gene. The CDR3 runs 16 residues. Per germline, CDR1 MDHEN and CDR2 SYDVKM. Cohort placement rested on clinical history that participants reported themselves. Cohort 3 donors counted as recovered after two negative PCRs, clearance, or resolved symptoms.

Source material: PBMCs or T cells enriched from blood (not recorded which). The rearrangement links TRBV28 to TRBJ1-4, with 7 bases aligning to TRBD1. This TCR was recovered from a woman in her twenties or thirties who had recovered from COVID-19. The CDR3, as DNA: TGTGCCAGCACCCACCCGGCCAGGGGGGCTAATGAAAAACTGTTTTTT. This codes for CASTHPARGANEKLFF.